Below, one T cell receptor beta chain is given with its context. The data stem from a study of blood T cell repertoires in COVID-19. Study-level background: Sites across the United States, Italy and Spain contributed samples from acute and convalescent COVID-19. PBMCs, B-cell-depleted T cells, or T cells were the source of the cDNA or gDNA that made up the material.

This CDR3 contains 17 residues. V lost 3 bases, J lost 0 bases, and 12 bases lay in between. Per germline, CDR1 SGHTA and CDR2 FQGTGA. Authors' data handling: Reference gene primer amplification yielded estimated nucleated cell counts. TCRdb's copy holds only in-frame clones and misses some; the assay was immunoSEQ multiplex PCR. The V and J calls and clone size were taken over from that table, and D and trimming were inferred from the DNA. This sample has 75,000 or so clones, with about four fifths found just once. This chain uses TRBV7-3 with TRBJ2-6; a weak D match, TRBD2 (7 bases). Material: peripheral blood. This TCR came from a woman in her seventies with acute or convalescent COVID-19. The CDR3 protein is CASSLQGGGSGANVLTF. The CDR3 region has the DNA TGTGCCAGCAGCTTGCAAGGGGGGGGCTCTGGGGCCAACGTCCTGACTTTC. Filled out from reference TRBV7-3 and TRBJ2-6, the complete variable domain reads GAGVSQTPSNKVTEKGKYVELRCDPISGHTALYWYRQSLGQGPEFLIYFQGTGAADDSGLPNDRFFAVRPEGSVSTLKIQRTERGDSAVYLCASSLQGGGSGANVLTFGAGSRLTVL.